This TCR beta chain derives from a study of cytomegalovirus exposure and HLA in healthy donors. CDR1 is ENHRY, CDR2 SYGVKD, per germline. Germline trimming cut 0 bases from V and 4 bases from J; bases unmatched to any gene: 5. The CDR3 is 15 residues long. Only one count was recorded for this clone. PCR employed 60 Vbeta and 13 Jbeta primers. Data came from immunoSEQ multiplex PCR; TCRdb stores just in-frame clones and leaves some out. The table lists 180,000 or so clones, approximately 79% of them singletons, with approximately 6% in the top ten. The sequenced sample consisted of PBMCs. The V gene is TRBV10-3, the J gene TRBJ2-5, with 7 positions matching TRBD1. This clonotype originated in a middle-aged man in good health and CMV-seropositive. CDR3: CAISESMGTVETQYF. The CDR3 DNA sequence: TGTGCCATCAGTGAGTCTATGGGGACAGTAGAGACCCAGTACTTC.